This T cell receptor (beta chain) appears in the sequencing data of a study of T cells after yellow fever vaccination. Background on the study: Libraries from low-cell-number fractions were prepared with the SMART-Seq v4 Ultra Low Input RNA kit. Study conclusions and caveats: High-abundance clonotypes from the bulk population could contaminate FACS-sorted repertoires. Most primary-vaccination clones reappeared after the booster (approximately 95% CD4, more than 70% CD8).

TCRdb redid the calling of the 5' RACE reads with MiXCR, one entry per CDR3 protein. The sample contains 300,000 to 400,000 distinct CDR3 sequences, 7% to 9% of which appear only once. Germline values: CDR1 SGHRS, CDR2 YFSETQ. CDR3 length equals 12 residues. Trimming stripped 0 bases from V and 6 bases from J, with 6 bases between. This clonotype has a count of ten or more. Its antigen is currently unknown. The TCR originated in a man aged 18 to 35 who received the YFV17D yellow fever vaccine. Here the sequenced sample was PBMCs, taken roughly 47 days after the first yellow fever vaccination. This chain joins TRBV5-1 and TRBJ2-5; D is undetermined. The CDR3 bases are TGCGCCAGCAGCTTGGAGGACCAGACCCAGTACTTC. Translated: CASSLEDQTQYF.